Listed below are T cell receptor beta chains from one sample, sequenced in a study of blood T cells in healthy people across ages. TCRdb itself ran the 5' RACE reads through MiXCR, one entry per CDR3 protein. Counted here are more than 550,000 distinct CDR3 sequences, over 20% occurring once; the ten biggest clones make up about 22%. Sequencing was done on a sample of blood. Every receptor here comes from a man in his sixties or seventies in good health. Both conserved end residues are part of each CDR3. D genes are given only for firm matches. Some rows have no size entry. The others give once, few or many, or a class for an expanded clone.

J: TRBJ2-1
D: TRBD1
size: .
V: TRBV6-6
CDR3: CASTRDSLEQFF
DNA: TGTGCCAGCACTAGGGACAGCCTTGAGCAGTTCTTC

J: TRBJ1-6
D: TRBD1
size: few
V: TRBV20-1
CDR3: CSAINRDRVPSPLHF
DNA: TGCAGTGCTATAAACCGGGACAGGGTCCCATCACCCCTCCACTTT

J: TRBJ1-1
D: TRBD1
size: .
V: TRBV20-1
CDR3: CSAREVRGQGTEAFF
DNA: TGCAGTGCTAGAGAGGTCAGGGGGCAAGGCACTGAAGCTTTCTTT

J: TRBJ1-5
D: .
size: few
V: TRBV28
CDR3: CASSLLGGDRQPQHF
DNA: TGTGCCAGCAGTTTATTAGGAGGGGACCGTCAGCCCCAGCATTTT

J: TRBJ2-1
D: TRBD1
size: .
V: TRBV5-1
CDR3: CASSISGQGTNEQFF
DNA: TGCGCCAGCAGCATCTCGGGACAGGGGACCAATGAGCAGTTCTTC

J: TRBJ1-5
D: .
size: few
V: TRBV7-9
CDR3: CASSPTTGRNQPQHF
DNA: TGTGCCAGCAGCCCAACCACAGGGCGCAATCAGCCCCAGCATTTT

J: TRBJ2-5
D: TRBD2
size: few
V: TRBV3-1
CDR3: CASSRWLAGGLKETQYF
DNA: TGTGCCAGCAGCAGATGGCTAGCGGGGGGTTTAAAAGAGACCCAGTACTTC

J: TRBJ2-1
D: TRBD2
size: many
V: TRBV15
CDR3: CATSRERTSGGHPFF
DNA: TGTGCCACCAGCAGAGAAAGGACTAGCGGGGGGCATCCGTTCTTC

J: TRBJ2-7
D: TRBD2
size: .
V: TRBV28
CDR3: CASRPGTSGGYEQYF
DNA: TGTGCCAGCAGACCTGGGACTAGCGGGGGGTACGAGCAGTACTTC

J: TRBJ2-3
D: .
size: many
V: TRBV5-1
CDR3: CASAQPRGSDTQYF
DNA: TGCGCCAGCGCCCAACCCCGGGGTTCAGATACGCAGTATTTT

J: TRBJ2-5
D: .
size: once
V: TRBV12-3/TRBV12-4
CDR3: CASSLGGFETQYF
DNA: TGTGCCAGCAGTTTAGGGGGCTTTGAGACCCAGTACTTC